The rows below give T cell receptor beta chains drawn from one sample of a study of technical replicates of blood from a few donors. Here immunoSEQ multiplex PCR was the method, and the copy in TCRdb shows in-frame clones only, minus some. The table shows 65,000 to 95,000 clones, with nearly 98% occurring only once. Sample: T cells isolated from PBMCs. All receptors derive from a human donor in good health. Both conserved end residues are part of each CDR3. D genes are given only for firm matches. Clone size is not always given. Where it is, it says once, few, many or a class for expanded clones.

-,TRBJ2-7,TRBV11-2,-,TGTGCCAGCAGCTGGGGCGGATACGAGCAGTACTTC,CASSWGGYEQYF
-,TRBJ2-4,TRBV15,-,TGTGCCACCAGCCGTAGCGTATTTGGAAACATTCAGTACTTC,CATSRSVFGNIQYF
TRBD2,TRBJ2-1,TRBV30,-,TGTGCCTGGACCTGGGGGGCTAGCGGGAGTGATGAGCAGTTCTTC,CAWTWGASGSDEQFF
-,TRBJ2-3,TRBV6-5,-,TGTGCCAGCAGTTACGGAGGGGGCGTCACAGATACGCAGTATTTT,CASSYGGGVTDTQYF
TRBD1,TRBJ1-4,TRBV4-1,-,TGCGCCAGCAGCCGCACCGGGACAGGGGATGAAAAACTGTTTTTT,CASSRTGTGDEKLFF
TRBD1,TRBJ1-5,TRBV27,-,TGTGCCAGCAGTTTAGGAGGGGGCAGCAATCAGCCCCAGCATTTT,CASSLGGGSNQPQHF
TRBD1,TRBJ2-2,TRBV29-1,-,TGCAGCGCTAAATCGACAGGGGGCGGGGAGCTGTTTTTT,CSAKSTGGGELFF
-,TRBJ2-7,TRBV9,-,TGTGCCAGCAGCGTATTAGGGAGGCTTAGGGACGAGCAGTACTTC,CASSVLGRLRDEQYF
-,TRBJ2-7,TRBV5-6,-,TGTGCCAGCAGCTCGAGCTACGAGCAGTACTTC,CASSSSYEQYF
TRBD1,TRBJ1-3,TRBV4-3,once,TGCGCCAGCAGCTACATAGGGGGCGCGTTAGGAAACACCATATATTTT,CASSYIGGALGNTIYF
TRBD1,TRBJ1-2,TRBV7-9,-,TGTGCCAGCAGCTTAGCGCTGGGACAGAACTATGGCTACACCTTC,CASSLALGQNYGYTF
-,TRBJ1-5,TRBV11-2,-,TGTGCCAGCAGCCCTCTGGGGGGAAGGGAGGATCAGCCCCAGCATTTT,CASSPLGGREDQPQHF
TRBD1,TRBJ1-3,TRBV19,-,TGTGCCAGTAGTAGCAGGGGGAACCTTCTTGACTCTGGAAACACCATATATTTT,CASSSRGNLLDSGNTIYF
TRBD1,TRBJ2-2,TRBV7-9,-,TGTGCCAGCAGCTCCCGGACAGGCGTGGCCGGGGAGCTGTTTTTT,CASSSRTGVAGELFF
TRBD2,TRBJ2-1,TRBV5-4,-,TGTGCCAGCAGCTTGGCCAGCGGGAGCTCGAGAACCTACAATGAGCAGTTCTTC,CASSLASGSSRTYNEQFF
-,TRBJ1-2,TRBV6-6,-,TGTGCCAGCAGTTACTCGGACAGCTATGGCTACACCTTC,CASSYSDSYGYTF
TRBD1,TRBJ1-5,TRBV7-9,-,TGTGCCAGCAGCCAACAGGGGGGAAATCAGCCCCAGCATTTT,CASSQQGGNQPQHF
-,TRBJ1-1,TRBV18,-,TGTGCCAGCTCACGGGAGGATAGCACTGAAGCTTTCTTT,CASSREDSTEAFF
TRBD1,TRBJ2-5,TRBV25-1,-,TGTGCCAGCAGTGAAGTGGGACAGGGGGCACAAGAGACCCAGTACTTC,CASSEVGQGAQETQYF
TRBD1,TRBJ2-7,TRBV28,-,TGTGCCAGCAGTTACAGACCGGGACAGGGATACCCAGACTCCTACGAGCAGTACTTC,CASSYRPGQGYPDSYEQYF
TRBD1,TRBJ1-5,TRBV4-2,-,TGTGCCAGCAGCCAAGTACTGTACTCACAGGGGGACCAGCCCCAGCATTTT,CASSQVLYSQGDQPQHF
-,TRBJ1-1,TRBV19,-,TGTGCCAGTAGTAGCCCCTGGGGGGTGGGAGCTTTCTTT,CASSSPWGVGAFF
TRBD1,TRBJ1-2,TRBV7-2,-,TGTGCCAGCAGCCGGGACAGGGGCGGCTACACCTTC,CASSRDRGGYTF
-,TRBJ1-1,TRBV6-1,-,TGTGCCAGCAGTGTTGAGGATTATAACACTGAAGCTTTCTTT,CASSVEDYNTEAFF
TRBD1,TRBJ1-1,TRBV5-1,-,TGCGCCAGCAGCTTGAATCTTAACAGGGGGCAAAACACTGAAGCTTTCTTT,CASSLNLNRGQNTEAFF
TRBD2,TRBJ2-7,TRBV5-5,-,TGTGCCAGCAGCTTGAGTCGCAGCGGGAACGAGCAGTACTTC,CASSLSRSGNEQYF
-,TRBJ1-1,TRBV11-3,-,TGTGCCAGCAGCTTATTAGGGACTGCGAACACTGAAGCTTTCTTT,CASSLLGTANTEAFF
-,TRBJ1-1,TRBV2,-,TGTGCCAGCAGCATTAGGACAGCTGCGAACACTGAAGCTTTCTTT,CASSIRTAANTEAFF
-,TRBJ2-7,TRBV27,-,TGTGCCAGCAGTTTCGAGGGCGAGCAGTACTTC,CASSFEGEQYF
-,TRBJ2-2,TRBV7-2,-,TGTGCCAGCAGCTTTGTGGGAGACACCGGGGAGCTGTTTTTT,CASSFVGDTGELFF
TRBD1,TRBJ1-3,TRBV7-2,-,TGTGCCAGCAGCGTAGGACAGGGGGCTTACACCATATATTTT,CASSVGQGAYTIYF
-,TRBJ1-2,TRBV28,-,TGTGCCAGCAGTCTGGGACAAGCCTCTGGCTATGGCTACACCTTC,CASSLGQASGYGYTF
-,TRBJ2-1,TRBV27,-,TGTGCCAGCAGTCTACAAGACTGGAACAATGAGCAGTTCTTC,CASSLQDWNNEQFF
-,TRBJ2-5,TRBV30,-,TGTGCCTGGAGTGTAAGACTCATCCAAGAGACCCAGTACTTC,CAWSVRLIQETQYF
-,TRBJ2-2,TRBV30,-,TGTGCCTGGAGGGCAGACAGAAACACCGGGGAGCTGTTTTTT,CAWRADRNTGELFF
-,TRBJ2-2,TRBV7-3,-,TGTGCCAGCAGCTTAAAGGCAGGGGTAGTGGCCGGGGAGCTGTTTTTT,CASSLKAGVVAGELFF
TRBD2,TRBJ2-1,TRBV9,-,TGTGCCAGCAGCGCCGTTGGGACTAGCGTCTACAATGAGCAGTTCTTC,CASSAVGTSVYNEQFF
TRBD1,TRBJ1-5,TRBV10-3,once,TGTGCCATCAGTGGGACAGGTAATCAGCCCCAGCATTTT,CAISGTGNQPQHF
TRBD1,TRBJ1-1,TRBV6-5,-,TGTGCCAGCAGTTACTCTAGGGGACAGGGAGCTTTCTTT,CASSYSRGQGAFF
TRBD2,TRBJ2-1,TRBV6-5,once,TGTGCCAGCAGTTACTCCGGGACTAGCGGGAGGGGGGAGCAGTTCTTC,CASSYSGTSGRGEQFF
-,TRBJ2-3,TRBV5-5,-,TGTGCCAGCAGCCCGGCGGGGGCGAGGGCAGATACGCAGTATTTT,CASSPAGARADTQYF
TRBD2,TRBJ2-4,TRBV6-4,-,TGTGCCAGCAGTGACTCAGCTAGCGGGGGGGGCATTCAGTACTTC,CASSDSASGGGIQYF
-,TRBJ1-2,TRBV28,once,TGTGCCAGCAGGGTTGACAGCTTCTATGGCTACACCTTC,CASRVDSFYGYTF
TRBD2,TRBJ2-5,TRBV7-2,-,TGTGCCAGCGGTATAGCGGGAGTGGAGACCCAGTACTTC,CASGIAGVETQYF
-,TRBJ2-7,TRBV25-1,-,TGTGCCAGCAGTGAAGTTTTGCGTCACGAGCAGTACTTC,CASSEVLRHEQYF
TRBD1,TRBJ1-1,TRBV7-8,-,TGTGCCAGCAGCTTACCCCGGCCCGGGACAGGGGACACTGAAGCTTTCTTT,CASSLPRPGTGDTEAFF
TRBD1,TRBJ2-2,TRBV29-1,-,TGCAGCGTACAGGGGTTTTCCGGGGAGCTGTTTTTT,CSVQGFSGELFF
TRBD2,TRBJ2-7,TRBV9,-,TGTGCCAGCAGCCCGGGAGGGTACGAGCAGTACTTC,CASSPGGYEQYF
-,TRBJ1-1,TRBV5-4,-,TGTGCCAGCCAGACAGGGAACACTGAAGCTTTCTTT,CASQTGNTEAFF
TRBD2,TRBJ2-5,TRBV6-5,once,TGTGCCAGCAGTTACTGGGCTAGCGGGAGTTCAGAGACCCAGTACTTC,CASSYWASGSSETQYF
TRBD2,TRBJ2-7,TRBV5-5,-,TGTGCCAGCAGCTGGGGGGGTAGGGCCTACGAGCAGTACTTC,CASSWGGRAYEQYF
TRBD2,TRBJ2-5,TRBV29-1,-,TGCAGCGTTGAGGTAGGGGAGGGCGAGACCCAGTACTTC,CSVEVGEGETQYF
TRBD2,TRBJ2-7,TRBV7-3,-,TGTGCCAGCAGCTTAAATGTGGGGGGGATCTACGAGCAGTACTTC,CASSLNVGGIYEQYF
TRBD1,TRBJ2-7,TRBV4-1,-,TGCGCCAGCAGCCAAGAAGGGACAGGCAGCTACGAGCAGTACTTC,CASSQEGTGSYEQYF
TRBD2,TRBJ2-7,TRBV7-9,-,TGTGCCAGCAGCCGGGAGGGCCGACAGAACGAGCAGTACTTC,CASSREGRQNEQYF
-,TRBJ2-2,TRBV7-9,-,TGTGCTTCGGAGGGCTGGTCTGCCACCGGGGAGCTGTTTTTT,CASEGWSATGELFF
TRBD1,TRBJ1-1,TRBV6-5,-,TGTGCCAGCAGTTGGGACAGGGGGTTAACTGAAGCTTTCTTT,CASSWDRGLTEAFF
-,TRBJ1-2,TRBV6-1,-,TGTGCCAGCAGTGAAAGGAGGCTCTATGGCTACACCTTC,CASSERRLYGYTF
-,TRBJ1-1,TRBV5-6,-,TGTGCCAGCAGCTTCAGGAAGGAGAACACTGAAGCTTTCTTT,CASSFRKENTEAFF